The sequence of this TCR beta chain was determined in a study of metastatic and nonmetastatic thyroid tumors. Findings and caveats of the study: Malignant tumors reportedly showed significantly higher TCR beta diversity than benign nodules in both blood and tumor.

Not a single patient had been given any form of treatment at any point before undergoing thyroid surgery. Trimming removed 3 bases from V and 10 bases from J, with 13 bases in between. CDR3 length equals 14 residues. Germline V gene sequence: CDR1 SNHLY, CDR2 FYNNEI. There are a few counts of this clone. Its antigen is still unknown. As processed by the authors: The study took CDR3 differences across clinicopathological groups and made a distant-metastasis classifier for papillary thyroid cancer from them. TCRdb re-clonotyped the PCR reads through MiXCR. TCRdb's processing, not the study's, gives the V and J calls here. The data show 15,000 or so clones, about 32% seen once.

The chain carries TRBV2 and TRBJ1-6, with D uncertain. The specimen was tumor tissue. This receptor was identified in a female donor with papillary thyroid cancer or a benign thyroid nodule (not recorded which). Some clones in this sample may be carry-over from other donors' samples. CDR3 coding DNA: TGTGCCAGCAGTGAGGATCGGAGAGACTCACCCCTCCACTTT. Translated: CASSEDRRDSPLHF. Full variable domain (remainder filled in from reference TRBV2 and TRBJ1-6): EPEVTQTPSHQVTQMGQEVILRCVPISNHLYFYWYRQILGQKVEFLVSFYNNEISEKSEIFDDQFSVERPDGSNFTLKIRSTKLEDSAMYFCASSEDRRDSPLHFGNGTRLTVT.